The 21 T cell receptor beta chains reported below all come from one sample, sequenced in a study of cytotoxic CD8 clonotypes in ibrutinib-treated CLL. TCRdb's copy holds only in-frame clones and misses some; the assay was immunoSEQ multiplex PCR. In the table there are about 69,000 clones, around 82% of which are singletons. The sample here was PBMCs, taken at disease progression, from a patient treated with ibrutinib. Every receptor here comes from a human donor with chronic lymphocytic leukemia.

The chain combines TRBV2 with TRBJ2-3, with D possibly matching TRBD2 (5 bases). With 3 bases removed from V and 0 bases from J, the gap between germline ends came to 10 bases. CDR1 and CDR2 (germline): SNHLY, FYNNEI. This CDR3 contains 15 residues. CDR3 protein: CASSDGLASTDTQYF. CDR3 in DNA: TGTGCCAGCAGTGATGGTCTAGCAAGCACAGATACGCAGTATTTT.

The rearrangement joins TRBV7-9 to TRBJ1-1; the match to TRBD1 covers 7 bases. The CDR3 contains 14 residues. V shed 5 bases, J shed 1 base, and the junction held 4 bases outside the gene matches. CDR1 and CDR2 (germline): SEHNR, FQNEAQ (reference sequence). The DNA of the CDR3 is TGTGCCAGCAGCGCCCAGGGGGGGAACACTGAAGCTTTCTTT. It translates to CASSAQGGNTEAFF.

The V gene is TRBV2, the J gene TRBJ1-4, with TRBD1 as a possible D gene (6 bases). Germline CDR1 reads SNHLY; CDR2 reads FYNNEI. V was cut by 6 bases and J by 9 bases, with 20 bases left in between. The CDR3 covers 15 residues. CDR3 in amino acids: CASSQLGTRTKKLFF. Written as DNA, the CDR3 is TGTGCCAGCAGCCAACTTGGGACAAGGACGAAAAAACTGTTTTTT.

This clone was observed a handful of times. The germline gene is not matched at one end of the junction; a read error may be the cause. The V gene is TRBV5-1, the J gene TRBJ1-4; 9 bases line up with TRBD1. Germline assignment: CDR1 SGHRS and CDR2 YFSETQ. The CDR3 spans 15 residues. The CDR3 nucleotides read TGCGCCAGCAGCTTGGTGGGGACAGGGCCTGAAGAACTGTTTTTT. It yields the protein CASSLVGTGPEELFF.

V usage is TRBV28 and J usage is TRBJ1-1, with D perhaps TRBD1 (5 bases). V was shortened by 9 bases and J by 0 bases, with 11 bases between the two germline ends. The CDR3 has 13 residues. Germline V gives CDR1 MDHEN, CDR2 SYDVKM. DNA for the CDR3: TGTGCCAGTCGACAGATCATGAACACTGAAGCTTTCTTT. This translates into CASRQIMNTEAFF.

The chain recombines TRBV29-1 with TRBJ2-7; the D call may be TRBD1 or TRBD2 (5 bases each). Germline V CDR1 and CDR2: SQVTM, ANQGSEA. The ends were cut back, 7 bases at V and 2 bases at J, with 15 bases in the middle. The CDR3 is 13 amino acids. The DNA for the CDR3 is TGCAGCGCTTCGGGGCGGTTCCCCTACGAGCAGTACTTC. Protein: CSASGRFPYEQYF.

CDR3 sequence: CASSRSAGTGSGNTIYF. CDR3 coding DNA: TGTGCCAGCAGCAGATCAGCCGGGACAGGGTCAGGAAACACCATATATTTT. The J gene is TRBJ1-3, the V gene TRBV7-6; 9 bases align to TRBD1. V shed 5 bases, J shed 4 bases, and the junction held 12 bases outside the gene matches. The CDR3 sequence is 17 residues long. Germline V gene data show CDR1 as SGHVS and CDR2 as FNYEAQ.

This rearrangement joins TRBV28 to TRBJ2-7; the match to TRBD1 covers 7 bases. Trimming took 5 bases from V and 1 from J; bases not matched to a gene: 11. The CDR3 is 16 amino acids. CDR1 and CDR2 from the germline V gene are MDHEN and SYDVKM. The CDR3 bases are TGTGCCAGCAGTCGAGTTGGGACAGTAATATCCTACGAGCAGTACTTC. Its translation is CASSRVGTVISYEQYF. Variable domain in full (rest from reference TRBV28 and TRBJ2-7): DVKVTQSSRYLVKRTGEKVFLECVQDMDHENMFWYRQDPGLGLRLIYFSYDVKMKEKGDIPEGYSVSREKKERFSLILESASTNQTSMYLCASSRVGTVISYEQYFGPGTRLTVT.

The V and J genes are TRBV29-1 and TRBJ2-1; 10 bases align to TRBD2. Germline trimming cut 3 bases from V and 1 base from J; bases unmatched to any gene: 6. In germline, CDR1 is SQVTM, CDR2 ANQGSEA. This CDR3 spans 16 amino acids. CDR3 DNA: TGCAGCGTTGACTGGCTAGCGGGGGATTCCTACAATGAGCAGTTCTTC. It codes for CSVDWLAGDSYNEQFF.

The genes are TRBV6-1 and TRBJ2-7; 9 bases map to TRBD1. The germline V gene encodes CDR1 MNHNS and CDR2 SASEGT. Trimming cost V 8 bases and J 4 bases; bases outside gene matches: 6. This CDR3 contains 13 residues. CDR3: CASRDREIYEQYF. CDR3 in DNA: TGTGCCAGCCGGGACAGGGAAATATACGAGCAGTACTTC.

The genes are TRBV9 and TRBJ2-3; D call uncertain. CDR1 and CDR2 from the germline V gene are SGDLS and YYNGEE. The CDR3 has 13 amino acids. V lost 2 bases to trimming and J lost 5 bases, with 9 bases between them. The CDR3 DNA sequence: TGTGCCAGCAGCGTTCGTATGGGAGATACGCAGTATTTT. The encoded protein is CASSVRMGDTQYF.

V is TRBV5-6 and J is TRBJ1-6, with 7 positions matching TRBD1. Trimming at V came to 2 bases and at J to 4 bases, leaving 6 bases not matched to a gene. This CDR3 is built from 16 residues. Germline V CDR1 and CDR2: SGHDT, YYEEEE. The CDR3 sequence: CASSLIQGLYNSPLHF. CDR3 coding DNA: TGTGCCAGCAGCTTAATACAGGGGCTGTATAATTCACCCCTCCACTTT.

By share of the sample, this clone is medium-sized. The chain carries TRBV7-9 and TRBJ2-7; 9 nucleotides agree with TRBD2. V dropped 4 bases and J dropped 8; count of bases not matched to a gene: 9. The CDR3 has 14 residues. The V gene's germline CDR1 is SEHNR and CDR2 FQNEAQ (reference sequence). CDR3 DNA: TGTGCCAGCAGCTCGGGACTAGCCCTACACCAGCAGTACTTC. Amino acids: CASSSGLALHQQYF.

The chain is built from TRBV10-3 and TRBJ2-3, with 11 nucleotides matching TRBD1. The CDR3 has 14 amino acids. The J segment lost 6 bases and the V segment lost 6 bases, leaving 5 bases of the junction unmatched. CDR1 ENHRY and CDR2 SYGVKD come from the germline V gene. The CDR3 DNA reads as TGTGCCATCAGATCCGGGACAGGGGGGGATACGCAGTATTTT. This translates into CAIRSGTGGDTQYF.

The chain uses TRBV6-1 and TRBJ1-2; D ambiguous. With 6 bases removed from V and 5 bases from J, the gap between germline ends came to 16 bases. This CDR3 has 14 amino acids. Per germline, CDR1 MNHNS and CDR2 SASEGT. The CDR3 region is CASRGTPSWYGYTF. DNA of the CDR3: TGTGCCAGCAGAGGAACCCCTTCTTGGTATGGCTACACCTTC.

This clone was detected a few times. The rearrangement joins TRBV4-1 to TRBJ1-6; D remains unclear. Germline lookup yields CDR1 MGHRA and CDR2 YSYEKL. The length of the CDR3 is 15 residues. V lost 0 bases and J lost 14, with 17 bases in between. The CDR3 DNA sequence: TGCGCCAGCAGCCAAGAATGGGGTACACCGATTTCCCTCCACTTT. It encodes CASSQEWGTPISLHF.

V gene TRBV6-5 combines with J gene TRBJ1-1; possible D gene TRBD1, 5 bases. The V gene lost 6 bases and the J gene lost 6 bases, with 8 bases spanning the gap. The CDR3 is 11 amino acids. CDR1 MNHEY and CDR2 SVGAGI come from the germline V gene. CDR3 sequence: CASSRDAEAFF. CDR3 coding DNA: TGTGCCAGCAGCCGGGACGCTGAAGCTTTCTTT.

The gene calls are TRBV2 and TRBJ2-1; 8 bases fit TRBD1. This CDR3 is 15 amino acids long. The germline CDR1 and CDR2 sequences are SNHLY and FYNNEI. J gave up 7 bases and V 2 bases, and 7 bases lay outside the gene matches. In DNA, the CDR3 is TGTGCCAGCAGTGAAAGGGTGGACAGGGAAAATGAGCAGTTCTTC. Its protein product is CASSERVDRENEQFF.

This sequence joins TRBV11-2 and TRBJ2-7, with D perhaps matching TRBD1 or TRBD2 (6 bases each). The CDR3 has 15 amino acids. Trimming took 5 bases from V and 3 from J, leaving 17 bases between them. CDR1 SGHAT and CDR2 FQNNGV come from the germline V gene. CDR3 DNA: TGTGCCAGCAGCCCGAAATCCGGGGGCTACTACGAGCAGTACTTC. It encodes CASSPKSGGYYEQYF.

This chain links TRBV27 with TRBJ2-3; no reliable D call. Germline CDR1 reads MNHEY; CDR2 reads SMNVEV (reference sequence). The CDR3 is made up of 13 amino acids. V lost 7 bases, J lost 1 base, and 9 bases lay in between. CDR3 protein: CASIITGTDTQYF. In DNA form, the CDR3 reads TGTGCCAGCATCATAACTGGCACAGATACGCAGTATTTT.

This rearrangement joins TRBV2 to TRBJ2-7; 9 bases match TRBD1. Trimming took 10 bases from V and 5 from J; bases not matched to a gene: 9. Looked up from germline, CDR1 is SNHLY and CDR2 is FYNNEI. The CDR3 spans 13 residues. CDR3 in DNA: TGTGCCAACTCCCGGGACAGGGTCCACGAGCAGTACTTC. Protein: CANSRDRVHEQYF.